Each of the 8 T cell receptor beta chains below was sequenced from the same sample in a study of blood T cell repertoires in COVID-19. Clones were sequenced by immunoSEQ multiplex PCR, and TCRdb holds only the in-frame ones, with some missing. The sample has under 200,000 clones; about four fifths are singletons. The sample comprised peripheral blood. Receptors originate from a man between 70 and 80 years old with active or convalescent COVID-19.

The rearrangement joins TRBV27 to TRBJ2-7; TRBD1 aligns across 11 bases. V gave up 5 bases and J gave up 1 base; unmatched junction bases: 7. CDR3 length: 16 residues. Germline values: CDR1 MNHEY, CDR2 SMNVEV (reference sequence). The CDR3 protein is CASSRGTGGKSYEQYF. The CDR3 DNA sequence: TGTGCCAGCAGTCGGGGGACAGGGGGGAAATCCTACGAGCAGTACTTC.

The chain uses TRBV11-2 and TRBJ1-3; perhaps TRBD1 as D (6 bases). The V gene's germline CDR1 is SGHAT and CDR2 FQNNGV. V shed 3 bases and J shed 7 bases, with 10 bases lying between them. The CDR3 is 13 amino acids. CDR3 in amino acids: CASSFSGQNTIYF. As DNA, the CDR3 is TGTGCCAGCAGCTTCTCCGGACAGAACACCATATATTTT.

The chain is built from TRBV5-1 and TRBJ1-6, with 11 bases that match TRBD1. From germline, CDR1 is SGHRS and CDR2 YFSETQ. This CDR3 comprises 17 residues. V lost 3 bases to trimming and J lost 1 base; unmatched junction nucleotides: 3. As DNA, the CDR3 is TGCGCCAGCAGCTCGGACAGGGGGCCTTCCTATAATTCACCCCTCCACTTT. This encodes CASSSDRGPSYNSPLHF.

The chain employs TRBV6-6 and TRBJ1-4; D perhaps matches TRBD1 (6 bases). V was pared by 6 bases and J by 6 bases, with 14 bases between. The CDR3 has 14 amino acids. Germline V gene sequence: CDR1 MNHNY, CDR2 SVGAGI (reference sequence). The CDR3 loop reads CASRKGVGDEKLFF. The CDR3 nucleotides are TGTGCCAGCAGAAAGGGGGTAGGGGATGAAAAACTGTTTTTT.

The V and J genes are TRBV28 and TRBJ2-3, with TRBD2 matching 7 bases. The junction had 13 bases not matched to a gene; V was cut back by 1 base and J by 3 bases. Germline V CDR1 and CDR2: MDHEN, SYDVKM. The CDR3 contains 18 residues. CDR3 bases: TGTGCCAGCAGTTTATCGGGAGGCGGAAGCGTTACGACAGATACGCAGTATTTT. Translation: CASSLSGGGSVTTDTQYF. The variable domain in full, completed from reference TRBV28 and TRBJ2-3, reads DVKVTQSSRYLVKRTGEKVFLECVQDMDHENMFWYRQDPGLGLRLIYFSYDVKMKEKGDIPEGYSVSREKKERFSLILESASTNQTSMYLCASSLSGGGSVTTDTQYFGPGTRLTVL.

V is TRBV7-2 and J is TRBJ2-3; 12 bases agree with TRBD1. The ends lost 4 bases at V and 3 bases at J; junction bases unmatched: 2. CDR3 length: 15 amino acids. Germline CDR1 and CDR2: SGHTA and FQGNSA. The CDR3 protein is CASSSGQGATDTQYF. Here the CDR3 DNA reads TGTGCCAGCAGCTCGGGACAGGGGGCTACAGATACGCAGTATTTT.

V is TRBV18 and J is TRBJ2-5, with 11 nucleotides matching TRBD2. This CDR3 is built from 15 residues. Trimming took 3 bases from V and 7 from J; bases not matched to a gene: 7. Germline V lookup: CDR1 KGHSH, CDR2 LQKENI. CDR3 residues: CASSPTSGELATQYF. DNA for the CDR3: TGTGCCAGCTCACCGACTAGCGGGGAGCTCGCGACCCAGTACTTC.

The chain has TRBV6-6 and TRBJ1-5, with D unclear. Trimming pared 7 bases from V and 5 bases from J, leaving 12 bases between. Germline values: CDR1 MNHNY, CDR2 SVGAGI (reference sequence). The CDR3 runs 13 residues. CDR3 loop: CASNIARDQPQHF. CDR3 DNA sequence: TGTGCCAGCAATATAGCACGGGATCAGCCCCAGCATTTT.